A single sample gave rise to the 8 T cell receptor beta chains below, sequenced in a study of T-cell memory formation after mild COVID-19. TCRdb redid the calling of the 5' RACE reads with MiXCR, one entry per CDR3 protein. Of 130,000 to 150,000 distinct CDR3 sequences in the sample, about a fifth are singletons; the top ten hold around 2.4%. Sequencing input: PBMCs or a T cell subset sorted from them (not recorded which). These receptors were taken from an adult woman who had mild COVID-19 (a few samples of this study predate the infection). Cell type and time point are not known.

This clonotype occurred a few times. Written as DNA, the CDR3 is TGTGCCAGCAGCGCTCCGGGACGACCTGCCAATGAGCAGTTCTTC. It is translated as CASSAPGRPANEQFF. This chain links TRBV7-6 with TRBJ2-1, with D perhaps being TRBD1 or TRBD2 (5 bases each). V lost 5 bases and J 6 bases, leaving 17 bases between the germline ends. Germline loops: CDR1 SGHVS, CDR2 FNYEAQ. The CDR3 sequence is 15 residues long.

In its sample, this clonotype is medium-sized (0.01 to 0.1%). The rearrangement uses TRBV20-1 and TRBJ2-7; 11 bases are a match to TRBD2. Germline V CDR1 and CDR2: DFQATT, SNEGSKA (reference sequence). There are 13 residues in the CDR3. J gave up 2 bases and V 5 bases, and 2 bases lay outside the gene matches. CDR3 nucleotides: TGCAGTGCTCTAGCGGGGGGAACCTACGAGCAGTACTTC. Protein sequence: CSALAGGTYEQYF.

This clonotype was seen a handful of times. The V and J genes are TRBV20-1 and TRBJ2-5; D is perhaps TRBD1 (6 bases). V dropped 3 bases and J dropped 4 bases, with 18 bases sitting between them. Germline V CDR1 and CDR2: DFQATT, SNEGSKA (reference sequence). The CDR3 runs 15 residues. Here the CDR3 DNA reads TGCAGTGCTAGGCCCGGACAGTGGTCACGAGAGACCCAGTACTTC. This encodes CSARPGQWSRETQYF.

This chain links TRBV7-9 with TRBJ2-1; no clear D. Trimming pared 3 bases from V and 6 bases from J, leaving 15 bases between. Germline V gene data show CDR1 as SEHNR and CDR2 as FQNEAQ (reference sequence). This CDR3 has 15 amino acids. The CDR3 nucleotides are TGTGCCAGCAGCTTCTCGAACCAATTTGCCAATGAGCAGTTCTTC. Amino acid sequence: CASSFSNQFANEQFF.

The rearrangement uses TRBV14 and TRBJ2-7, with D unclear. V was pared by 4 bases and J by 1 base, with 11 bases between. The CDR3 spans 14 residues. CDR1 is SGHDN and CDR2 is FVKESK in the germline V gene. The CDR3 DNA sequence: TGTGCCAGCAGCCCAACGTACGGTTCCTACGAGCAGTACTTC. As protein: CASSPTYGSYEQYF.

The chain carries TRBV5-4 and TRBJ2-3, with no clear D. CDR1 is SGHNT, CDR2 YYREEE, per germline (reference sequence). V was clipped by 1 base and J by 8 bases, with 8 bases between them. The CDR3 totals 12 residues. The DNA for the CDR3 is TGTGCCAGCAGCTTGTCGGCCGCTACGCAGTATTTT. It codes for CASSLSAATQYF.

The chain carries TRBV20-1 and TRBJ1-6; TRBD1 matches at 12 bases. CDR1 is DFQATT, CDR2 SNEGSKA, per germline (reference sequence). V gave up 2 bases and J gave up 10 bases; unmatched junction bases: 6. CDR3 length equals 15 residues. CDR3 amino acids: CSARRTGTGGSPLHF. CDR3 DNA: TGCAGTGCTAGACGTACCGGGACAGGGGGCTCACCCCTCCACTTT.

This clonotype appeared a few times. The chain recombines TRBV5-8 with TRBJ1-5; D gene uncertain. V was trimmed by 0 bases and J by 2 bases, leaving 6 bases between them. Per the germline V gene, CDR1 is SGHTS and CDR2 is YDEGEE. The CDR3 spans 14 residues. The CDR3 bases are TGTGCCAGCAGCTTGGCTTGGGGCAATCAGCCCCAGCATTTT. Amino acid sequence: CASSLAWGNQPQHF.